The 3 T cell receptor beta chains below were found in one sample sequenced in a study of cytomegalovirus exposure and HLA in healthy donors. PCR involved 60 Vbeta and 13 Jbeta primers. Clones were sequenced by immunoSEQ multiplex PCR, and TCRdb holds only the in-frame ones, with some missing. This sample yields about 120,000 clones, of which 81% are seen a single time; 2% to 2.5% belongs to the top ten. Material: PBMCs. Source of these receptors: a woman between 35 and 50 years old in good health and CMV-seronegative.

The V call is TRBV18, the J call TRBJ2-2; 9 nucleotides line up with TRBD1. V lost 6 bases and J lost 3; bases outside the gene matches: 5. This CDR3 spans 15 amino acids. Germline values: CDR1 KGHSH, CDR2 LQKENI. CDR3: CASSSGTGHTGELFF. The DNA of the CDR3 is TGTGCCAGCTCGTCCGGGACAGGGCACACCGGGGAGCTGTTTTTT.

The chain combines TRBV19 with TRBJ1-1; 7 bases align to TRBD1. The CDR3 has 14 amino acids. Trimming cost V 6 bases and J 6 bases; bases outside gene matches: 10. The germline CDR1 and CDR2 sequences are LNHDA and SQIVND (reference sequence). The CDR3 nucleotides read TGTGCCAGTAGGCCAGGGGGGATTCGGGCTGAAGCTTTCTTT. It specifies CASRPGGIRAEAFF.

The V and J genes are TRBV25-1 and TRBJ2-7; D is possibly TRBD1 (5 bases). The CDR3 is 14 residues long. The germline V and J ends were trimmed by 1 base and 3 bases, with 10 bases remaining between them. Germline-derived CDR1 and CDR2 are MGHDK and SYGVNS. In nucleotides, the CDR3 is TGTGCCAGCAGTGAATGGGGCCTAAACTACGAGCAGTACTTC. It yields the protein CASSEWGLNYEQYF.